This paragraph covers one TCR beta chain sequence. This clonotype has only a few counts. Its specific antigen is unknown. No base-level quality is on record; no much larger clone is a single base apart. The library was made by PCR. Sequencing was carried out with a NextSeq 500. Bulk TCR libraries were generated as previously described, with the TCR primers listed in Table S5 used. Purification of total RNA was performed with the Qiagen AllPrep DNA/RNA kit. Before analysis, reads from multiple sequencing runs of the same library were pooled. The paper's data handling went like this. Reads were retained only if the reads had an exact TCR constant sequence, and the retained reads were trimmed to 150 nt and grouped according to their 12-nt molecular barcodes. Reads in each barcode group were sub-clustered using a 15% Levenshtein threshold, and a quality-weighted consensus sequence was built for each RNA molecule. Non-functional sequences were excluded, and lower-count sequences lying one edit away from another sequence were also excluded. Based on a fit of two negative binomial distributions, barcode sub-clusters having less than 20% of the maximum read count were discarded. TCRdb trimmed public reads at Q25 via fastp, called clones via MiXCR and kept in-frame beta chains. Merged by CDR3 protein, the rows form single entries marked with the most common genes and DNA. In this record, the V and J calls reflect TCRdb's handling and not the investigators' own analysis. For this sample the table gives 490,000 or so distinct CDR3 sequences, of which roughly 25% were detected only once. Together, the top ten hold roughly 0.79% of the sample.

The data stem from a study of molecular identifiers for immune sequencing clone quantification (dated by TCRdb to 2017 to 2018). About the investigation overall: For a replicate experiment, the RNA from either approximately 20,000 or 100,000 naive CD8 T cells was divided into five aliquots, and four of those aliquots went on to sequencing. This methods study used CD8 T cells to benchmark TCR RNA copy counting and molecular-identifier clustering-based TCR repertoire sequencing (MIDCIRS).

V is shortened by 8 bases, J by 0 bases, and the region joining them spans 16 bases. The germline V gene (reference sequence) provides CDR1 GTSNPN and CDR2 SVGIG. From the cysteine up to the phenylalanine, the CDR3 has a length of 14 residues. CDR3 DNA only is kept here, 42 bases in frame from base 1. What the authors observed across the whole study: In CMV-specific effector cells, over 99% of molecules were held by clones above 20 RNA copies, whereas under 1% of molecules were held by such clones in naive cells. Highly expanded clone sizes could be underestimated if identical TCR molecules share a barcode. Without barcode sub-clustering, chimeric consensus sequences inflated TCR diversity; chimeras reached as high as 47%. The naive libraries included spiked-in Jurkat TCR RNA (roughly nine copies' worth), and this Jurkat TCR RNA is not part of the donor repertoire. Modeling estimated roughly 3.2 recovered TCR RNA copies per cell, compared with approximately 9.5 by digital PCR, which implies around 33% capture efficiency. Spiked-in Jurkat TCR RNA equal to a single cell's worth was reported to be detectable even within 1,100,000 naive CD8 T cells.

Libraries of naive CD8 T cells were built from about 20,000 to 1,000,000 sorted cells, with 10%, 30% or 50% of the purified RNA used. On a BD FACSAria II, naive CD8 T cells were FACS-sorted as CD8+CD4-CCR7+CD45RA+ and collected into RLT Plus buffer. To test detection sensitivity, Jurkat RNA equal to 10 or so TCR copies was added to samples of about 20,000-1,000,000 naive CD8 T cells. CD8 T cells were enriched with RosetteSep CD8+ T Cell Enrichment Cocktail and Ficoll-Paque, followed by ACK red cell lysis. This TCR was recovered from a human donor in good health. Some libraries in this study had Jurkat cell RNA spiked in. The receptor chain draws on TRBV30 and TRBJ1-2; the D gene is unclear. The sample consisted of naive CD8+ T cells from blood, with Jurkat cell RNA spiked in. The sample's cell subset or site label, in plain terms: FACS-sorted CD8+CD4-CCR7+CD45RA+ naive T cells. The CDR3 region has the sequence CAGPRTDPNYGYTF. At the DNA level, the sequence is TGTGCCGGCCCAAGGACTGACCCTAACTATGGCTACACCTTC.